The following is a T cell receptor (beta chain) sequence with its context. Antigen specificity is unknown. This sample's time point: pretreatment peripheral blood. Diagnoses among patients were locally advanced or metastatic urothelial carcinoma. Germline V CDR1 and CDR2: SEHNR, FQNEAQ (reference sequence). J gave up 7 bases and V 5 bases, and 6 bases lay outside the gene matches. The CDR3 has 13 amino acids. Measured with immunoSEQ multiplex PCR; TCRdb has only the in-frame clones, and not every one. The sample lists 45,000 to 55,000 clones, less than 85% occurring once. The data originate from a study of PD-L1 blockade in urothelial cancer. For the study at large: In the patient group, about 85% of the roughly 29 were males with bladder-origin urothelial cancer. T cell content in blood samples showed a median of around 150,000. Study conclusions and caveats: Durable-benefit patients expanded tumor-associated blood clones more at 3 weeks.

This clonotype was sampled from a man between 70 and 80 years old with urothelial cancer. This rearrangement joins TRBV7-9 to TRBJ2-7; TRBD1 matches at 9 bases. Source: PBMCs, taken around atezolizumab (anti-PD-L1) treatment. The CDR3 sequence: CASSPGTGWEQYF. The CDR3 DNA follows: TGTGCCAGCAGCCCAGGGACAGGGTGGGAGCAGTACTTC.